The 22 T cell receptor beta chains below all came from one sample that was sequenced in a study of shared clonotypes between healthy human individuals. Libraries were prepared by immunoSEQ multiplex PCR; TCRdb keeps only in-frame clonotypes and omits some of them. This table holds around 1.6 million clones, 95% to 99% found once. The sequencing sample was made of naive CD4+ T cells sorted from blood. Regarding subset: CD45RA+ positively selected. These receptor sequences come from a man aged 25 to 45 in good health.

CDR3 sequence (DNA): TGCGCCAGCAGCTTGGAGACAGACACAGATACGCAGTATTTT. This sequence encodes CASSLETDTDTQYF. The rearrangement links TRBV5-1 to TRBJ2-3, with a possible D match to TRBD1 (5 bases). V was clipped by 0 bases and J by 2 bases, with 7 bases between them. Germline CDR1 SGHRS, CDR2 YFSETQ. The CDR3 is made up of 14 amino acids. Full variable domain (rest looked up from reference TRBV5-1 and TRBJ2-3): KAGVTQTPRYLIKTRGQQVTLSCSPISGHRSVSWYQQTPGQGLQFLFEYFSETQRNKGNFPGRFSGRQFSNSRSEMNVSTLELGDSALYLCASSLETDTDTQYFGPGTRLTVL.

The chain recombines TRBV25-1 with TRBJ2-7; D gene unclear. Deletions cut 6 bases from V and 7 bases from J, with 10 bases between. CDR3 length: 11 amino acids. Germline CDR1 reads MGHDK; CDR2 reads SYGVNS. The chain's CDR3 is CASSIGREQYF. DNA of the CDR3: TGTGCCAGCAGCATCGGTCGGGAGCAGTACTTC.

The chain couples TRBV7-9 to TRBJ1-1, with no clear D. V was cut by 2 bases and J by 1 base, with 5 bases left in between. The CDR3 sequence is 13 residues long. CDR1 and CDR2 (germline): SEHNR, FQNEAQ (reference sequence). CDR3 DNA sequence: TGTGCCAGCAGCTTAAGCAAGAACACTGAAGCTTTCTTT. It is translated as CASSLSKNTEAFF.

The J gene is TRBJ2-3, the V gene TRBV9; 11 nucleotides match TRBD2. The germline V gene encodes CDR1 SGDLS and CDR2 YYNGEE. The CDR3 is 18 amino acids. V gave up 4 bases and J gave up 2 bases; unmatched junction bases: 12. CDR3 DNA sequence: TGTGCCAGCAGCTTAGGACTAGCGGGCCCTCTCCTCACAGATACGCAGTATTTT. Protein sequence: CASSLGLAGPLLTDTQYF.

The chain carries TRBV2 and TRBJ2-7; 7 nucleotides match TRBD1. Germline V gives CDR1 SNHLY, CDR2 FYNNEI. This CDR3 is 15 amino acids long. V shed 6 bases and J 0 bases; nucleotides not matched to a gene: 8. This CDR3 is CASSADRLPSYEQYF. In nucleotides, the CDR3 is TGTGCCAGCAGCGCGGACAGGCTCCCCTCCTACGAGCAGTACTTC.

Points on this clone: A junction boundary mismatches the germline segment, possibly from a read error. The rearrangement joins TRBV7-7 to TRBJ2-2; 11 bases agree with TRBD2. Germline CDR1 is SSHAT and CDR2 is FNYEAQ (reference sequence). The CDR3 has 19 amino acids. DNA of the CDR3: TGTGCTAGCAGCAGAAGTGCTAGCGGGAGGCTAACGAACACCGGGGAGCTGTTTTTT. The encoded protein is CASSRSASGRLTNTGELFF.

Here the CDR3 reads CASSKMTSGIGEQFF. The CDR3 DNA sequence: TGTGCCAGCAGTAAAATGACTAGCGGGATTGGTGAGCAGTTCTTC. The V call is TRBV6-4, the J call TRBJ2-1; 11 bases fit TRBD2. The CDR3 covers 15 residues. Trimming took 5 bases from V and 9 from J; bases not matched to a gene: 9. Germline V gives CDR1 MRHNA, CDR2 SNTAGT.

CDR3 residues: CAISNELGAGETGELFF. Written as DNA, the CDR3 is TGTGCCATCAGCAACGAGTTAGGGGCGGGAGAAACCGGGGAGCTGTTTTTT. The J gene is TRBJ2-2, the V gene TRBV10-3, with 7 bases that match TRBD2. From germline, CDR1 is ENHRY and CDR2 SYGVKD. This CDR3 region has 17 residues. Trimming cost V 6 bases and J 5 bases; bases outside gene matches: 15.

Note on this clone: Other nucleotide sequences in the sample specify the same CDR3. This rearrangement joins TRBV11-2 to TRBJ2-7; weak D call: TRBD2 (5 bases). The CDR3 length is 15 residues. Between the trimmed V and J ends, which lost 3 bases and 5 bases, there was a span of 17 bases. Looked up from germline, CDR1 is SGHAT and CDR2 is FQNNGV. The CDR3 region is CASSFAGKSSDEQYF. CDR3 nucleotide sequence: TGTGCCAGCAGCTTCGCGGGTAAATCGTCCGACGAGCAGTACTTC.

This sequence joins TRBV7-8 and TRBJ2-3; 9 bases match TRBD1. The junction had 5 bases not matched to a gene; V was cut back by 1 base and J by 6 bases. Looked up from germline, CDR1 is SGHVS and CDR2 is FQNEAQ. This CDR3 contains 15 residues. The CDR3 here is CASSLDRGRSDTQYF. CDR3 sequence (DNA): TGTGCCAGCAGCTTAGACAGGGGGCGCTCCGATACGCAGTATTTT.

V and J are TRBV5-1 and TRBJ1-4, with D maybe TRBD1 (5 bases). This CDR3 spans 15 amino acids. The germline V and J ends were trimmed by 0 bases and 7 bases, with 13 bases remaining between them. Per the germline V gene, CDR1 is SGHRS and CDR2 is YFSETQ. The CDR3 here is CASSLAGLSGEKLFF. As DNA, the CDR3 is TGCGCCAGCAGCTTGGCAGGGCTGAGTGGTGAAAAACTGTTTTTT. The full variable domain, in which reference TRBV5-1 and TRBJ1-4 provide the parts outside the CDR3, is KAGVTQTPRYLIKTRGQQVTLSCSPISGHRSVSWYQQTPGQGLQFLFEYFSETQRNKGNFPGRFSGRQFSNSRSEMNVSTLELGDSALYLCASSLAGLSGEKLFFGSGTQLSVL.

V usage is TRBV5-4 and J usage is TRBJ2-1; TRBD2 matches at 9 bases. Trimming at V came to 5 bases and at J to 0 bases, leaving 6 bases not matched to a gene. Germline V gives CDR1 SGHNT, CDR2 YYREEE (reference sequence). This CDR3 region has 16 residues. CDR3 coding DNA: TGTGCCAGCAGACCGACTAGCGGAAGCTCCTACAATGAGCAGTTCTTC. This encodes CASRPTSGSSYNEQFF. Full variable domain (outside the CDR3, taken from reference TRBV5-4 and TRBJ2-1): ETGVTQSPTHLIKTRGQQVTLRCSSQSGHNTVSWYQQALGQGPQFIFQYYREEENGRGNFPPRFSGLQFPNYSSELNVNALELDDSALYLCASRPTSGSSYNEQFFGPGTRLTVL.

The chain has TRBV19 and TRBJ2-1, with 8 bases aligning to TRBD1. Trimming took 4 bases from V and 8 from J; bases not matched to a gene: 10. The CDR3 is 15 amino acids. Germline CDR1 and CDR2: LNHDA and SQIVND (reference sequence). CDR3 sequence reads: CASSTLDRGGHEQFF. CDR3 bases: TGTGCCAGTAGTACCCTTGACAGGGGTGGGCATGAGCAGTTCTTC.

This rearrangement joins TRBV6-5 to TRBJ2-2; tentatively, D is TRBD2 (5 bases). V was trimmed by 4 bases and J by 4 bases, leaving 10 bases between them. The V gene's germline CDR1 is MNHEY and CDR2 SVGAGI. The CDR3 contains 14 residues. DNA of the CDR3: TGTGCCAGCAGTTCGAGGGTTGGCACCGGGGAGCTGTTTTTT. Translation: CASSSRVGTGELFF.

The chain uses TRBV7-8 and TRBJ1-2; unclear D gene. This CDR3 region has 17 residues. Germline V gives CDR1 SGHVS, CDR2 FQNEAQ. Trimming removed 5 bases at V and 0 bases at J, with 19 bases between. In nucleotides, the CDR3 is TGTGCCAGCAGCCCGGGTCCCAACGCTCACGCTAACTATGGCTACACCTTC. Translation: CASSPGPNAHANYGYTF. The whole variable domain, remainder taken from reference TRBV7-8 and TRBJ1-2, is GAGVSQSPRYKVAKRGQDVALRCDPISGHVSLFWYQQALGQGPEFLTYFQNEAQLDKSGLPSDRFFAERPEGSVSTLKIQRTQQEDSAVYLCASSPGPNAHANYGYTFGSGTRLTVV.

This chain uses TRBV4-3 with TRBJ1-2; 7 nucleotides line up with TRBD1. This CDR3 is built from 16 residues. From germline, CDR1 is LGHNA and CDR2 YSLEER. Losses at the gene ends were 0 bases for V and 2 bases for J; bases not matched to a gene: 6. The CDR3 is CASSQELDRENYGYTF. The CDR3 coding sequence is TGCGCCAGCAGCCAAGAGCTCGACAGGGAGAACTATGGCTACACCTTC.

The chain links TRBV18 to TRBJ1-2; 7 bases match TRBD1. The CDR3 sequence is 14 residues long. V shed 4 bases and J 2 bases; nucleotides not matched to a gene: 4. Germline V gives CDR1 KGHSH, CDR2 LQKENI. Here the CDR3 DNA reads TGTGCCAGCTCACTCAAGACAGGGAACTATGGCTACACCTTC. Translating it yields CASSLKTGNYGYTF.

With respect to this clone: At the DNA level, this CDR3 is encoded by other sequences in the same sample as well. The chain carries TRBV18 and TRBJ2-1; 10 positions agree with TRBD2. This CDR3 has 14 residues. Germline assignment: CDR1 KGHSH and CDR2 LQKENI. Unmatched junction bases numbered 3, after V lost 1 base and J lost 9 bases. The CDR3 region is CASSPLAGGGEQFF. The CDR3 DNA sequence: TGTGCCAGCTCACCACTAGCGGGAGGTGGTGAGCAGTTCTTC.

This chain uses TRBV28 with TRBJ2-7, with 7 bases matching TRBD2. The ends lost 7 bases at V and 6 bases at J; junction bases unmatched: 6. The CDR3 runs to 12 residues. Germline loops: CDR1 MDHEN, CDR2 SYDVKM. The CDR3 coding sequence is TGTGCCAGCACGACGGGAGGCACCGAGCAGTACTTC. It codes for CASTTGGTEQYF.

The V and J genes are TRBV7-2 and TRBJ2-7; the match to TRBD1 covers 8 bases. This CDR3 has 14 amino acids. J gave up 6 bases and V 2 bases, and 6 bases lay outside the gene matches. Per germline, CDR1 SGHTA and CDR2 FQGNSA. This CDR3 is CASSLRTGTIEQYF. The CDR3 nucleotides are TGTGCCAGCAGCTTAAGGACAGGGACGATCGAGCAGTACTTC.

The J gene is TRBJ2-7, the V gene TRBV19; tentative D call: TRBD2 (5 bases). CDR1 is LNHDA and CDR2 is SQIVND in the germline V gene (reference sequence). This CDR3 is built from 15 residues. The V and J ends lost 1 base and 2 bases respectively, with 12 bases between them. In nucleotides, the CDR3 is TGTGCCAGTAGTATAGCATTCGACGGGACCTACGAGCAGTACTTC. Protein: CASSIAFDGTYEQYF.

V and J are TRBV27 and TRBJ1-1; perhaps TRBD1 as D (6 bases). Germline V gives CDR1 MNHEY, CDR2 SMNVEV (reference sequence). The V end was cut by 4 bases, the J end by 0 bases, with 15 bases between. This CDR3 is 16 amino acids long. The CDR3 loop is CASSYSWDTLNTEAFF. In DNA form, the CDR3 reads TGTGCCAGCAGTTATTCGTGGGACACTCTGAACACTGAAGCTTTCTTT.